This T cell receptor (beta chain) was identified during a study of cytomegalovirus exposure and HLA in healthy donors. CDR1 is SGHRS, CDR2 YFSETQ, per germline. This CDR3 comprises 16 residues. PCR used 60 Vbeta primers and 13 Jbeta primers. Assay used: immunoSEQ multiplex PCR; TCRdb lists only in-frame clones, some missing. Of 130,000 to 150,000 clones detected, 73% appear once; the ten largest clones hold approximately 15%. Details on this clone: The antigen is unknown. At one end the junction does not follow the germline gene, possibly because of a read error.

Findings and limits, study-wide: Because they were indistinguishable, some V segments, including TRBV6-2 and TRBV6-3, were excluded. Earlier analysis yielded a pattern in which most TCR beta V segments were productive about 90% or about 30% of the time.

The sequence was collected from a human donor in good health. The chain carries TRBV5-1 and TRBJ2-2, with TRBD2 matching 9 bases. Sequenced material: PBMCs. CDR3 loop: CANSVGLALVTGELFF. For the CDR3, the DNA is TGCGCCAACAGCGTCGGACTAGCGTTGGTCACCGGGGAGCTGTTTTTT. The full variable domain, in which reference TRBV5-1 and TRBJ2-2 provide the parts outside the CDR3, is KAGVTQTPRYLIKTRGQQVTLSCSPISGHRSVSWYQQTPGQGLQFLFEYFSETQRNKGNFPGRFSGRQFSNSRSEMNVSTLELGDSALYLCANSVGLALVTGELFFGEGSRLTVL.